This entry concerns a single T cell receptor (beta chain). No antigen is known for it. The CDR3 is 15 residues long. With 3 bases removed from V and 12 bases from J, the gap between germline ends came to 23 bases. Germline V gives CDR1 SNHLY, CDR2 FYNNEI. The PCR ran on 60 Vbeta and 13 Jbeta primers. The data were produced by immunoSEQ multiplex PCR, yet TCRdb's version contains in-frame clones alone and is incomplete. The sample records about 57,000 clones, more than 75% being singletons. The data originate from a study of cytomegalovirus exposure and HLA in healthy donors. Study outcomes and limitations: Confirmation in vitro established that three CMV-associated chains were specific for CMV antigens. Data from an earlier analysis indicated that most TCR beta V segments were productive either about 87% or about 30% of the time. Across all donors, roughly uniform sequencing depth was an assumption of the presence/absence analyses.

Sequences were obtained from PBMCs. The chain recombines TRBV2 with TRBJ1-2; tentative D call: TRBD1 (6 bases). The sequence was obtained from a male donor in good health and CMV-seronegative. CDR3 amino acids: CASSETLGRGTPHTF. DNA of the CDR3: TGTGCCAGCAGTGAGACCCTGGGCAGGGGAACCCCACACACCTTC.